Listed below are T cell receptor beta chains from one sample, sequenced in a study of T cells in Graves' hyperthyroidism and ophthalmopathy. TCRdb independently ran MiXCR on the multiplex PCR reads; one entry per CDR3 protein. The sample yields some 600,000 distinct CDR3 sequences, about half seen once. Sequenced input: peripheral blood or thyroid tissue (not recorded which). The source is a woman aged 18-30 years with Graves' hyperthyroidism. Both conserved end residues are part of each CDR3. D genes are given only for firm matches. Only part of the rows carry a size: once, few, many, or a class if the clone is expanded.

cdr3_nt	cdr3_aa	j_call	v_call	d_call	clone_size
TGTGCCACCAGTGAGCGGGGACTACCGCAGTACTTC	CATSERGLPQYF	TRBJ2-7	TRBV24-1	TRBD2	many
TGCAGCTGTGGGCGGAAGAACACCGGGGAGCTGTTTTTT	CSCGRKNTGELFF	TRBJ2-2	TRBV29-1	NA	NA
TGTGCCAGTAGTATTGGACAGGGGATCGGCGAGCAGTACTTC	CASSIGQGIGEQYF	TRBJ2-7	TRBV19	TRBD1	NA
TGCAGCGTTGTCTTGGGACTAGCGGAGGCCTACGAGCAGTACTTC	CSVVLGLAEAYEQYF	TRBJ2-7	TRBV29-1	TRBD2	NA
TGTGCCAGCAGTGAATTGGGCAGGGAGGGTCCCTATGGCTACACCTTC	CASSELGREGPYGYTF	TRBJ1-2	TRBV25-1	NA	NA
TGTGCCAGCAGCCAGGGACGGACCGAGCAGTACTTC	CASSQGRTEQYF	TRBJ2-7	TRBV7-2	NA	NA
TGTGCCAGCAGCCAGAGCTCTAGCTCCCTATACGAGCAGTACTTC	CASSQSSSSLYEQYF	TRBJ2-7	TRBV6-1	NA	NA
TGCAGCGTTGCCGGGACCCACGGCGGGGAGCTGTTTTTT	CSVAGTHGGELFF	TRBJ2-2	TRBV29-1	NA	few
TGTGCCAGCAGCCCCGGGGACCTGACTTTC	CASSPGDLTF	TRBJ2-6	TRBV7-6	NA	few
TGTGCCAGCAGCAGAGCTACCCCTGTGAACACTGAAGCTTTCTTT	CASSRATPVNTEAFF	TRBJ1-1	TRBV9	NA	few
TGTGCCACCAGTGACCGAGGGACAGGGGAGACCCAGTACTTC	CATSDRGTGETQYF	TRBJ2-5	TRBV24-1	TRBD1	NA
TGTGCCAGCAGCCTAGCGGGGCTGACAGGGTTCGGGGCCAACGTCCTGACTTTC	CASSLAGLTGFGANVLTF	TRBJ2-6	TRBV7-2	TRBD2	few
TGTGCCAGCAGTCTCCTTTTAGTCCAGGGGACCTACGAGCAGTACTTC	CASSLLLVQGTYEQYF	TRBJ2-7	TRBV7-2	NA	NA
TGTGCCAGCAGCATGTGGGGATACGAGCAGTACTTC	CASSMWGYEQYF	TRBJ2-7	TRBV7-2	NA	few
TGCAGCGTTGGAATCAGGGTAGGCACTGAAGCTTTCTTT	CSVGIRVGTEAFF	TRBJ1-1	TRBV29-1	NA	many
TGTGCCACCAGCAGAGATCGGGTGGCGGGGAACGAGCAGTACTTC	CATSRDRVAGNEQYF	TRBJ2-7	TRBV15	NA	NA
TGCGCCAGCAGCTTGTTCGGCCCTAGCTCTGGGGCCAACGTCCTGACTTTC	CASSLFGPSSGANVLTF	TRBJ2-6	TRBV5-1	NA	NA